This TCR beta chain was recorded in a study of CD8+ T cells in alopecia areata. Study outcomes and limitations: Scalp clonality and expanded CD8+ clones among the top 100 were significantly decreased by tofacitinib.

Regarding treatment: oral pan-JAK inhibitor, 5-10 mg twice daily. The CDR3 covers 11 residues. Germline V CDR1 and CDR2: SQVTM, ANQGSEA. As the sequencing template, cDNA was produced by extracting RNA and reverse transcribing it. Only in-frame clones appear in the TCRdb table, and some are missing; sequencing was by immunoSEQ multiplex PCR. The sample lists about 200,000 clones, more than 55% seen once, with approximately 3.4% in the top ten. This clone was seen just once. Its specificity is not known. The V and J genes are TRBV29-1 and TRBJ2-5; D is unclear. Matching the DNA end better, TRBJ2-7 makes the J call doubtful. This clonotype was sampled from a human donor with alopecia areata. This material consisted of CD4+ T cells sorted from blood, taken at week 4, from a patient treated with tofacitinib. CDR3: CSAMLGDEQYF. CDR3 DNA: TGCAGCGCCATGCTTGGTGACGAGCAGTACTTC.